The rows below give T cell receptor beta chains drawn from one sample of a study of metastatic and nonmetastatic thyroid tumors. From the PCR reads, TCRdb re-called clones with MiXCR. In the table there are roughly 40,000 clones, 15% to 20% of which are singletons. Sequences were obtained from tumor tissue. The source is a female donor with papillary thyroid cancer or a benign thyroid nodule (not recorded which). Some clones in this sample may be carry-over from other donors' samples. Each CDR3 is given with its conserved first and last residue. The D gene is left open where the match is weak. Size is stated for part of the rows, as once, few or many counts, or as a class when the clone is expanded.

j_call d_call v_call clone_size cdr3_aa cdr3_nt
TRBJ2-7 TRBD2 TRBV28 - CASSPGTSAAYEQYF TGTGCCAGCAGCCCAGGGACTAGCGCGGCCTACGAGCAGTACTTC
TRBJ2-7 - TRBV20-1 - CIATGQLYEQYF TGCATTGCCACCGGACAGCTCTACGAGCAGTACTTC
TRBJ2-1 - TRBV7-3 once CASSFSTKNEQFF TGTGCCAGCAGCTTTTCGACGAAAAATGAGCAGTTCTTC
TRBJ2-3 TRBD2 TRBV5-5 many CASSLSGGAHDTQYF TGTGCCAGCAGCCTAAGCGGGGGGGCCCATGATACGCAGTATTTT
TRBJ2-1 TRBD2 TRBV18 many CASSPVAGGSIEQFF TGTGCCAGCTCACCAGTGGCGGGAGGTAGTATTGAGCAGTTCTTC
TRBJ2-7 TRBD2 TRBV20-1 - CSARDPAGTTYEQYF TGCAGTGCTAGAGATCCAGCGGGGACCACCTACGAGCAGTACTTC
TRBJ2-2 TRBD1 TRBV7-6 many CASSLGQGNTGELFF TGTGCCAGCAGCTTAGGACAGGGAAACACCGGGGAGCTGTTTTTT
TRBJ2-5 - TRBV3-1 - CASSQDRGGGRGETQYF TGTGCCAGCAGCCAAGATCGGGGCGGGGGAAGGGGGGAGACCCAGTACTTC
TRBJ1-2 - TRBV6-2/TRBV6-3 - CASTDCPRAPLHGYTF TGTGCCAGCACCGATTGTCCGAGGGCCCCCTTGCATGGCTACACCTTC
TRBJ2-7 - TRBV28 many CASSLPYGPSYEQYF TGTGCCAGCAGCCTACCTTACGGGCCGTCCTACGAGCAGTACTTC
TRBJ2-3 - TRBV10-3 many CAISDDVRLTDTQYF TGTGCCATCAGTGACGACGTTCGGCTCACAGATACGCAGTATTTT
TRBJ1-2 - TRBV10-3 many CAISETANYGYTF TGTGCCATCAGTGAGACAGCTAACTATGGCTACACCTTC
TRBJ1-1 - TRBV2 many CASSERQGYTEAFF TGTGCCAGCAGTGAAAGGCAGGGGTACACTGAAGCTTTCTTT
TRBJ2-7 TRBD1 TRBV7-8 - CASRWDSVMGEQYF TGTGCCAGCAGATGGGACAGTGTAATGGGTGAGCAGTACTTC
TRBJ1-6 - TRBV19 - CASSIGLLSSYNSPLHF TGTGCCAGTAGTATAGGATTATTGAGCTCCTATAATTCACCCCTCCACTTT
TRBJ2-5 TRBD1 TRBV28 - CASSTNRGRLTQYF TGTGCCAGCAGCACGAACAGGGGGCGCCTGACCCAGTACTTC
TRBJ1-2 - TRBV20-1 many CSARQRGALPGYTF TGCAGTGCTAGGCAGAGGGGGGCGCTTCCTGGCTACACCTTC
TRBJ2-2 TRBD1 TRBV29-1 many CSATTGFRTGELFF TGCAGCGCCACGACAGGGTTTAGGACCGGGGAGCTGTTTTTT
TRBJ1-1 - TRBV6-2/TRBV6-3 many CASSYYGGRTEAFF TGTGCCAGCAGTTATTACGGCGGTCGGACTGAAGCTTTCTTT
TRBJ2-1 TRBD2 TRBV2 - CASSKQRGGNEQFF TGTGCCAGCAGTAAACAGCGGGGGGGCAATGAGCAGTTCTTC
TRBJ2-7 - TRBV7-8 medium-sized CASSFFLQGSYEQYF TGTGCCAGCAGCTTTTTCTTACAGGGCTCCTACGAGCAGTACTTC
TRBJ2-5 TRBD1 TRBV7-9 many CASSQSRTGGWETQYF TGTGCCAGCAGCCAGTCCAGGACAGGGGGCTGGGAGACCCAGTACTTC
TRBJ2-5 TRBD1 TRBV6-1 many CASSLLGQGQETQYF TGTGCCAGCAGCCTACTTGGACAGGGCCAAGAGACCCAGTACTTC
TRBJ2-5 - TRBV3-1 - CASTQTGSKETQYF TGTGCCAGCACTCAGACTGGGTCGAAGGAGACCCAGTACTTC
TRBJ2-5 TRBD2 TRBV5-1 few CASSLNTNSGREETQYF TGCGCCAGCAGCTTGAATACTAATAGCGGGAGGGAAGAGACCCAGTACTTC
TRBJ2-3 - TRBV10-3 many CAIRDGQQIDTQYF TGTGCCATCAGGGATGGACAGCAAATAGATACGCAGTATTTT
TRBJ2-5 - TRBV5-1 many CASRWADQETQYF TGCGCCAGCAGGTGGGCGGATCAAGAGACCCAGTACTTC
TRBJ2-5 - TRBV20-1 many CSATPRGIATVQETQYF TGCAGTGCTACCCCACGGGGGATCGCGACAGTCCAAGAGACCCAGTACTTC
TRBJ2-1 TRBD1 TRBV6-5 few CASSSIRTGANEQFF TGTGCCAGCAGTTCAATTAGGACAGGGGCCAATGAGCAGTTCTTC
TRBJ2-3 - TRBV4-1 many CASSPSGGNGADTQYF TGCGCCAGCAGCCCGTCGGGCGGGAACGGGGCAGATACGCAGTATTTT
TRBJ1-1 - TRBV25-1 many CASSGFWGDTEAFF TGTGCCAGCAGTGGTTTCTGGGGGGACACTGAAGCTTTCTTT
TRBJ2-5 TRBD2 TRBV20-1 many CSAKTGLAGGPRETQYF TGCAGTGCCAAAACCGGACTAGCGGGAGGGCCACGGGAGACCCAGTACTTC
TRBJ2-7 - TRBV2 few CASTPDLVSYEQYF TGTGCCAGCACCCCGGACTTAGTCTCCTACGAGCAGTACTTC
TRBJ2-2 TRBD1 TRBV4-2 - CASSQQTGEYTGELFF TGTGCCAGCAGCCAACAGACAGGGGAATACACCGGGGAGCTGTTTTTT
TRBJ2-1 TRBD1 TRBV15 many CATSRESGLRQGRNNEQFF TGTGCCACCAGCAGAGAGAGTGGGCTAAGACAGGGTCGGAACAATGAGCAGTTCTTC
TRBJ1-5 TRBD1 TRBV5-1 many CASSFRTGGFDQPQHF TGCGCCAGCAGTTTTAGGACAGGGGGCTTCGATCAGCCCCAGCATTTT
TRBJ1-3 - TRBV20-1 many CSASLRSSGNTIYF TGCAGTGCTAGCCTCAGAAGCTCTGGAAACACCATATATTTT
TRBJ2-3 - TRBV19 - CESTPRDTQYF TGTGAAAGTACCCCAAGAGATACGCAGTATTTT
TRBJ2-3 TRBD2 TRBV7-3 few CASSAQLAGGPTDTQYF TGTGCCAGCAGCGCTCAACTAGCGGGTGGCCCTACAGATACGCAGTATTTT
TRBJ1-6 - TRBV3-1 - CASSQDENSPLHF TGTGCCAGCAGCCAAGATGAGAATTCACCCCTCCACTTT
TRBJ2-5 - TRBV20-1 many CSARTPPETQYF TGCAGTGCTAGAACCCCCCCGGAGACCCAGTACTTC
TRBJ2-7 - TRBV5-1 many CASSLPGGGGWSYEQYF TGCGCCAGCAGCTTGCCCGGTGGAGGGGGCTGGTCCTACGAGCAGTACTTC
TRBJ1-1 TRBD1 TRBV4-2 - CASSQYRGVNTEAFF TGTGCCAGCAGCCAATACAGGGGGGTGAACACTGAAGCTTTCTTT
TRBJ2-5 - TRBV28 few CASSLGDRQETQYF TGTGCCAGCAGTCTAGGAGACAGACAAGAGACCCAGTACTTC
TRBJ2-3 TRBD2 TRBV5-1 many CASSLEGLASGDTQYF TGCGCCAGCAGCTTGGAGGGACTAGCAAGCGGAGATACGCAGTATTTT
TRBJ1-1 - TRBV12-3/TRBV12-4 few CASILMGSGLMNTEAFF TGTGCCAGCATTTTAATGGGGTCAGGGCTCATGAACACTGAAGCTTTCTTT
TRBJ2-5 TRBD1 TRBV18 many CASASDRGRQETQYF TGTGCCAGCGCCTCCGACAGGGGGCGGCAGGAGACCCAGTACTTC
TRBJ2-7 - TRBV6-2/TRBV6-3 few CASSTRSTGWGYEQYF TGTGCCAGCAGTACACGATCTACAGGATGGGGCTACGAGCAGTACTTC
TRBJ1-2 - TRBV19 many CASKKVGAYGYTF TGTGCCAGCAAAAAAGTCGGGGCCTATGGCTACACCTTC
TRBJ2-3 TRBD2 TRBV11-1 once CASSTRLAGGTDTQYF TGTGCCAGCAGCACCAGACTAGCGGGAGGTACAGATACGCAGTATTTT
TRBJ2-2 - TRBV6-1 few CASKVGPASIGELFF TGTGCCAGCAAAGTTGGGCCAGCCTCAATCGGGGAGCTGTTTTTT
TRBJ1-1 - TRBV6-1 few CASNHREVNTEAFF TGTGCCAGCAATCACCGGGAGGTGAACACTGAAGCTTTCTTT
TRBJ2-1 - TRBV6-1 medium-sized CASSVWGQNSYNEQFF TGTGCCAGCAGTGTCTGGGGGCAGAATTCCTACAATGAGCAGTTCTTC
TRBJ1-2 - TRBV18 few CASSPEAAANYGYTF TGTGCCAGCTCACCAGAGGCGGCGGCTAACTATGGCTACACCTTC
TRBJ2-1 - TRBV20-1 many CSVDKYNEQFF TGCAGTGTTGACAAATACAATGAGCAGTTCTTC